These 13 T cell receptor beta chains came from one sample sequenced in a study of blood T cell repertoires in COVID-19. The repertoire was sequenced with immunoSEQ multiplex PCR; TCRdb's copy has only in-frame clones and lacks some. The data hold 250,000 to 350,000 clones, with about four fifths observed a single time. Sequencing input: peripheral blood. The receptors shown here come from a human donor with COVID-19, enrolled during active disease. The donor label of this sample is uncertain.

The chain is built from TRBV3-1 (or the pseudogene TRBV3-2) and TRBJ2-3; 9 positions agree with TRBD2. The ends lost 0 bases at V and 6 bases at J; junction bases unmatched: 13. Germline loops: CDR1 LGHDT, CDR2 YNNKEL (reference sequence). The CDR3 length is 18 residues. The CDR3: CASSQDLPIAGDSDTQYF. The CDR3 region has the DNA TGTGCCAGCAGCCAAGATCTCCCCATAGCGGGAGATTCCGATACGCAGTATTTT.

The chain recombines TRBV19 with TRBJ1-5, with a tentative D call TRBD1 (5 bases). From germline, CDR1 is LNHDA and CDR2 SQIVND (reference sequence). The V end was cut by 8 bases, the J end by 5 bases, with 19 bases between. The CDR3 spans 15 residues. The CDR3 DNA follows: TGTGCCAGTCACGGCGGGGGGAAGGGGTATCAGCCCCAGCATTTT. It is translated as CASHGGGKGYQPQHF.

The rearrangement uses TRBV6-6 and TRBJ2-3; maybe TRBD2 (6 bases). Germline V gene sequence: CDR1 MNHNY, CDR2 SVGAGI (reference sequence). This CDR3 is 15 amino acids long. The V end was cut by 0 bases, the J end by 4 bases, with 11 bases between. The CDR3 DNA follows: TGTGCCAGCAGTTACTCGGGCGGGAACTCAGATACGCAGTATTTT. It yields the protein CASSYSGGNSDTQYF.

This clone has just a few counts. V gene TRBV19 combines with J gene TRBJ1-1; D remains ambiguous. The CDR3 consists of 14 residues. Trimming removed 3 bases at V and 6 bases at J, with 14 bases between. Germline-derived CDR1 and CDR2 are LNHDA and SQIVND (reference sequence). In DNA form, the CDR3 reads TGTGCCAGTAGTATGGGCAGGACTAAAGCTGAAGCTTTCTTT. It translates to CASSMGRTKAEAFF.

This clone is labeled as medium-sized. The chain joins TRBV11-2 to TRBJ2-1, with 13 positions matching TRBD2. This CDR3 region has 15 residues. CDR1 is SGHAT and CDR2 is FQNNGV in the germline V gene. Trimming cost V 6 bases and J 8 bases; bases outside gene matches: 7. The CDR3 region has the DNA TGTGCCAGCAGAACGGGACTAGCGGGGAGGGATGAGCAGTTCTTC. Amino acids: CASRTGLAGRDEQFF.

The V and J genes are TRBV5-1 and TRBJ1-6, with 10 bases lining up with TRBD1. CDR3 length: 15 amino acids. Trimming cost V 0 bases and J 7 bases; bases outside gene matches: 1. Per the germline V gene, CDR1 is SGHRS and CDR2 is YFSETQ. In DNA form, the CDR3 reads TGCGCCAGCAGCTTGGGGGACAGGGGAAATTCACCCCTCCACTTT. Translated, it gives CASSLGDRGNSPLHF.

This chain connects TRBV5-1 to TRBJ2-5; possibly TRBD1 for D (6 bases). V was clipped by 0 bases and J by 1 base, with 13 bases between them. Germline V gene sequence: CDR1 SGHRS, CDR2 YFSETQ. This CDR3 is 16 amino acids long. The CDR3 protein is CASSLGGHQVQETQYF. CDR3 sequence (DNA): TGCGCCAGCAGCTTGGGGGGACATCAAGTCCAAGAGACCCAGTACTTC.

This clone was seen only once. J is TRBJ2-5 and V is TRBV18; 8 positions match TRBD1. The germline V gene has CDR1 KGHSH and CDR2 LQKENI. J gave up 4 bases and V 3 bases, and 10 bases lay outside the gene matches. The CDR3 is 16 residues long. In DNA, the CDR3 is TGTGCCAGCTCACCCCCATCGACAGGGGTAGCAGAGACCCAGTACTTC. It encodes CASSPPSTGVAETQYF.

The sample holds one count of this clone. V and J are TRBV28 and TRBJ1-6; the D gene is possibly TRBD1 (6 bases). CDR3 length: 15 amino acids. Germline V CDR1 and CDR2: MDHEN, SYDVKM. The ends were cut back, 5 bases at V and 7 bases at J, with 15 bases in the middle. The CDR3 nucleotides read TGTGCCAGCAGTATACCGGGACAAAGGAATTCACCCCTCCACTTT. Translation: CASSIPGQRNSPLHF.

This chain uses TRBV7-3 with TRBJ2-1; no reliable D call. The CDR3 runs 14 residues. V lost 5 bases and J 6 bases, leaving 14 bases between the germline ends. Germline CDR1 SGHTA, CDR2 FQGTGA. As DNA, the CDR3 is TGTGCCAGCAGCCAAACGGCAGTAGCCAATGAGCAGTTCTTC. As protein: CASSQTAVANEQFF.

The chain employs TRBV10-3 and TRBJ2-1; TRBD2 agrees at 11 bases. The V gene end was trimmed by 0 bases and the J gene end by 5 bases; junction bases not matched to a gene: 6. The CDR3 has 17 residues. The germline CDR1 and CDR2 sequences are ENHRY and SYGVKD. In DNA, the CDR3 is TGTGCCATCAGTGAGTCGATCGGGACTAGCGGCAACAATGAGCAGTTCTTC. It codes for CAISESIGTSGNNEQFF.

CDR3 in amino acids: CASRQGSRVTEAFF. CDR3 coding DNA: TGTGCCAGCAGACAGGGGTCGAGGGTCACTGAAGCTTTCTTT. J is TRBJ1-1 and V is TRBV6-6; TRBD1 aligns across 7 bases. V gave up 6 bases and J gave up 4 bases; unmatched junction bases: 8. The CDR3 sequence is 14 residues long. Germline loops: CDR1 MNHNY, CDR2 SVGAGI (reference sequence).

The chain has TRBV29-1 and TRBJ2-5, with 8 bases that match TRBD2. The CDR3 is 13 residues long. The germline V gene encodes CDR1 SQVTM and CDR2 ANQGSEA. With 7 bases clipped from V and 1 base from J, the junction kept 5 bases outside the gene matches. The CDR3 region is CSADTSGQETQYF. In DNA, the CDR3 is TGCAGCGCCGATACTAGCGGCCAAGAGACCCAGTACTTC.